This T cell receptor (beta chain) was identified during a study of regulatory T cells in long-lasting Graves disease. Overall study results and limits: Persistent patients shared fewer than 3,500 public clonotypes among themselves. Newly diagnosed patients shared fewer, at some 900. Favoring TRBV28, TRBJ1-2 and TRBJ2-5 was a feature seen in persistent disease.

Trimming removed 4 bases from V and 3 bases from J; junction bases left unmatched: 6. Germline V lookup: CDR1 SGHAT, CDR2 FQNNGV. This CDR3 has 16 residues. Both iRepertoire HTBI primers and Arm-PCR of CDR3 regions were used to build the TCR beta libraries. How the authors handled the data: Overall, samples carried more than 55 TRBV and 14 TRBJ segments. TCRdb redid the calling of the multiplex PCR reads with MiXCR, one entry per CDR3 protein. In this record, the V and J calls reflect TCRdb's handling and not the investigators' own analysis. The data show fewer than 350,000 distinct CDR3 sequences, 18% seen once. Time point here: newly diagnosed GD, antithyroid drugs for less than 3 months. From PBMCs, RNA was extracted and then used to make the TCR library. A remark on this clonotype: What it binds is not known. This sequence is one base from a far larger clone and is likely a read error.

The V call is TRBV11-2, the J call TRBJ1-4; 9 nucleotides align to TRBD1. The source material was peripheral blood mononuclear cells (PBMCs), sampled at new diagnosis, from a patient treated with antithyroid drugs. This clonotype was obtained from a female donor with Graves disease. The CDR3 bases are TGTGCCAGCAGCTCGGACAGGGGTTCACCTAATGAAAAACTGTTTTTT. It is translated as CASSSDRGSPNEKLFF. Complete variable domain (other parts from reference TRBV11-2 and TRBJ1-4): EAGVAQSPRYKIIEKRQSVAFWCNPISGHATLYWYQQILGQGPKLLIQFQNNGVVDDSQLPKDRFSAERLKGVDSTLKIQPAKLEDSAVYLCASSSDRGSPNEKLFFGSGTQLSVL.